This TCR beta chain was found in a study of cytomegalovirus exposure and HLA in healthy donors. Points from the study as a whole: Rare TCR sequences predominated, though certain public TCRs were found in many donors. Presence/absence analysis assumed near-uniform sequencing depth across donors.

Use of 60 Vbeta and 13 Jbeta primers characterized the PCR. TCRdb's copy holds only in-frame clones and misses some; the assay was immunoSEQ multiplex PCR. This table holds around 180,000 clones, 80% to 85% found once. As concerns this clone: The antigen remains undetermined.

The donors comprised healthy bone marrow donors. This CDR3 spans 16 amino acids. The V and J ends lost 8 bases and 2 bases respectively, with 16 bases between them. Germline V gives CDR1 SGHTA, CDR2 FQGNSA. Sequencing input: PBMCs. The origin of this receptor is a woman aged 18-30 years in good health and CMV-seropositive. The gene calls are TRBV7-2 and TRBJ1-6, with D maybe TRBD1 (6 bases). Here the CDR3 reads CASRYRAGAYNSPLHF. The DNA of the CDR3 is TGTGCCAGCCGCTACAGGGCCGGCGCCTATAATTCACCCCTCCACTTT.